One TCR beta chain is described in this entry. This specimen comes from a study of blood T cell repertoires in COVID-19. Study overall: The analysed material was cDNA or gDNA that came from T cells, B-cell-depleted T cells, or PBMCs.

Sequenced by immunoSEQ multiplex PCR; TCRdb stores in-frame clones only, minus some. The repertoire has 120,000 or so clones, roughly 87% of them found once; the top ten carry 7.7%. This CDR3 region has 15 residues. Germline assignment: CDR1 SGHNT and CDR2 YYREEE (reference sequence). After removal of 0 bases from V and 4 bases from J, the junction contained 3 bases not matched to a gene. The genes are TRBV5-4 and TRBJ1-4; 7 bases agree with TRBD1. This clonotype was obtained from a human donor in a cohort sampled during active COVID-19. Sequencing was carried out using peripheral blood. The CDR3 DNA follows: TGTGCCAGCAGCTTGGCTGGGACAGTTAATGAAAAACTGTTTTTT. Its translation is CASSLAGTVNEKLFF.